The next 8 T cell receptor beta chains were all read from a single sample in a study of control samples from healthy donors and cancer patients. Sequenced by immunoSEQ multiplex PCR; TCRdb stores in-frame clones only, minus some. The sample includes about 120,000 clones, 80% to 95% of them seen just once. Sequencing used blood. These receptors originate from a man younger than 30 in good health.

The chain employs TRBV7-9 and TRBJ2-5; 7 bases agree with TRBD1. The CDR3 covers 15 residues. CDR1 and CDR2 from the germline V gene are SEHNR and FQNEAQ (reference sequence). The J segment lost 4 bases and the V segment lost 4 bases, leaving 9 bases of the junction unmatched. CDR3 coding DNA: TGTGCCAGCAGCTCCGGGACAGCTCTTTTAGAGACCCAGTACTTC. Translating it yields CASSSGTALLETQYF.

DNA for the CDR3: TGCAGTGCTAGTATCCAGGGGGTAGCTTTCTTT. Residues: CSASIQGVAFF. The rearrangement uses TRBV20-1 and TRBJ1-1, with 7 bases aligning to TRBD1. CDR1 and CDR2 (germline): DFQATT, SNEGSKA (reference sequence). The CDR3 has 11 residues. J lost 10 bases, V lost 3 bases, and 5 bases had no gene match.

This clone was counted a single time. The chain recombines TRBV6-5 with TRBJ2-7; maybe TRBD2 (5 bases). Trimming pared 8 bases from V and 0 bases from J, leaving 14 bases between. The CDR3 consists of 14 residues. Germline V gives CDR1 MNHEY, CDR2 SVGAGI. CDR3 coding DNA: TGTGCCAGCCACCGGGGTCGGAGCTCCTACGAGCAGTACTTC. Its protein product is CASHRGRSSYEQYF.

The J gene is TRBJ1-6, the V gene TRBV21-1. TRBV21-1 is annotated as a pseudogene. The CDR3 consists of 16 residues. CDR3 coding DNA: TGTGCCAGCAGCAAAGCCCGGGGTGCCTGGGATTCACCCCTCCACTTT. This encodes CASSKARGAWDSPLHF.

This rearrangement joins TRBV10-3 to TRBJ1-1, with D perhaps TRBD1 (5 bases). Germline CDR1 reads ENHRY; CDR2 reads SYGVKD. The CDR3 is made up of 14 amino acids. Trimming took off 6 bases at V and 7 bases at J, with 18 bases between the two ends. CDR3 sequence: CAIRTDSGVGEAFF. The CDR3 nucleotides are TGTGCCATCAGGACAGACAGCGGGGTTGGTGAAGCTTTCTTT.

This clone was observed a few times. V gene TRBV30 combines with J gene TRBJ2-2; 7 bases agree with TRBD2. The CDR3 totals 15 residues. CDR1 is GTSNPN, CDR2 SVGIG, per germline (reference sequence). The ends lost 5 bases at V and 4 bases at J; junction bases unmatched: 10. The CDR3 loop is CAWGGEARSTGELFF. CDR3 DNA: TGTGCCTGGGGGGGGGAGGCGCGGAGCACCGGGGAGCTGTTTTTT.

The chain is built from TRBV7-7 and TRBJ2-1; no clear D. The CDR3 length is 15 residues. Per germline, CDR1 SSHAT and CDR2 FNYEAQ (reference sequence). V was shortened by 5 bases and J by 0 bases, with 11 bases between the two germline ends. CDR3 in amino acids: CASSRGDSSYNEQFF. CDR3 bases: TGTGCCAGCAGCCGAGGTGATAGCTCCTACAATGAGCAGTTCTTC.

The CDR3 DNA sequence: TGTGCCAGCAGCTTCCGGGGGAACACTGAAGCTTTCTTT. As protein: CASSFRGNTEAFF. This rearrangement joins TRBV7-2 to TRBJ1-1, with D unclear. CDR3 length equals 13 residues. Between the trimmed V and J ends, which lost 3 bases and 1 base, there was a span of 6 bases. The germline V gene has CDR1 SGHTA and CDR2 FQGNSA.